The sequence of this T cell receptor beta chain was determined in a study of cytomegalovirus exposure and HLA in healthy donors. J lost 5 bases, V lost 4 bases, and 7 bases had no gene match. Germline assignment: CDR1 SEHNR and CDR2 FQNEAQ (reference sequence). CDR3 length equals 14 residues. It was with 60 Vbeta and 13 Jbeta primers that the PCR ran. Profiled with immunoSEQ multiplex PCR; TCRdb holds only in-frame clones, not every one. The sample yields roughly 130,000 clones, 80% seen once. The clonotype was recovered from a male donor in good health and CMV-seronegative. Sample: PBMCs. The chain has TRBV7-9 and TRBJ1-1; 7 positions agree with TRBD1. CDR3 sequence reads: CASSSETGYTEAFF. Here the CDR3 DNA reads TGTGCCAGCAGCTCCGAGACAGGGTATACTGAAGCTTTCTTT.